This T cell receptor (beta chain) originates from a study of vaccination effects on CD4 cells after COVID-19. The germline V and J ends were trimmed by 7 bases and 4 bases, with 20 bases remaining between them. The CDR3 has 15 residues. Germline V gene data show CDR1 as SQVTM and CDR2 as ANQGSEA. TCRdb's table, derived via immunoSEQ multiplex PCR, lists solely in-frame clones and lacks some. The table records about 61,000 clones, roughly 76% of them present only once. Study-wide points: Vaccine- and infection-induced clones showed marked clonal contraction late following vaccination.

To note about this clone: Antigen unknown.

Before any sequencing was done, the ViraFEST assay used viral peptide pools to expand antigen-specific CD4+ T cells. Subsequent to a culture period of more than 8 days, CD4+ T cells were isolated. Vaccinated recipients, who were negative for nucleocapsid antibodies, had no history of SARS-CoV-2 infection. A half-medium replacement with IL-2 medium was carried out on days 3 and 7. The sequences come from CD4+ T cells from PBMCs cultured with HCoV-229E spike peptides, collected before COVID-19 vaccination. The clonotype originates from a human donor who received a COVID-19 vaccine. The chain combines TRBV29-1 with TRBJ2-1; D remains unclear. In nucleotides, the CDR3 is TGCAGCGCCCCTCTAGACTTCCCATTTTACAATGAGCAGTTCTTC. Its protein product is CSAPLDFPFYNEQFF.